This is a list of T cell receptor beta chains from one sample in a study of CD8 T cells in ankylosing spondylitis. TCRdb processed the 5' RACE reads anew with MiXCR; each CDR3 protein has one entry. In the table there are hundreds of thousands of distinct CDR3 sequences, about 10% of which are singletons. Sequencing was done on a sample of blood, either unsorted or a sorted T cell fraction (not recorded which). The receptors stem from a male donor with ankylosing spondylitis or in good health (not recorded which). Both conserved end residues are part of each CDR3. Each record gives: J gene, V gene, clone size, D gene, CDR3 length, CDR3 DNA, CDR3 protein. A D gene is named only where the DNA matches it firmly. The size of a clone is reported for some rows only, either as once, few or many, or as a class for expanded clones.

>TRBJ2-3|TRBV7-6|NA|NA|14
TGTGCCAGCAGCCCTCAGACCGCCACAGATACGCAGTATTTT
CASSPQTATDTQYF
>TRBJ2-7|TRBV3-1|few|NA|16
TGTGCCAGCAGCCAAGACGGGGGGCAAGGATCCTACGAGCAGTACTTC
CASSQDGGQGSYEQYF
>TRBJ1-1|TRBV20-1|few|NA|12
TGCAGTGCTAGGAGGGGGGCCACTGAAGCTTTCTTT
CSARRGATEAFF
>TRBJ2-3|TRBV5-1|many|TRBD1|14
TGCGCCAGCAGCTTCAACAGGGGTGGAGATACGCAGTATTTT
CASSFNRGGDTQYF
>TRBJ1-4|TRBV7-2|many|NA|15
TGTGCCAGCAGCTTACGAACAGCAACTAATGAAAAACTGTTTTTT
CASSLRTATNEKLFF
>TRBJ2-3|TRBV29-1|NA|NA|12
TGCAGCGGGTTAGACGGCACAGATACGCAGTATTTT
CSGLDGTDTQYF
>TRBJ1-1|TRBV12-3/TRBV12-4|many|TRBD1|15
TGTGCCAGCAGCCAAACACACAGGGGTTACACTGAAGCTTTCTTT
CASSQTHRGYTEAFF
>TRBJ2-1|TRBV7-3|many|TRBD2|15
TGTGCCAGCAGCCCCACCAGCGGGGTAAACAATGAGCAGTTCTTC
CASSPTSGVNNEQFF
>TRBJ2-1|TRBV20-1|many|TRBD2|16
TGCAGTGCTAGAGATCCCACTAGCGGGGGAGGAGATGAGCAGTTCTTC
CSARDPTSGGGDEQFF
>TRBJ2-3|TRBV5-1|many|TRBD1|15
TGCGCCAGCAGCTTGATGGACAGGGAAACAGATACGCAGTATTTT
CASSLMDRETDTQYF
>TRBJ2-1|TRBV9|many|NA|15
TGTGCCAGCAGCGTAGCCTACGGGCCGCGCAATGAGCAGTTCTTC
CASSVAYGPRNEQFF
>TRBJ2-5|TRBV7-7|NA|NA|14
TGTGCTAGCAGCCCACTGGGGTTCCAAGAGACCCAGTACTTC
CASSPLGFQETQYF
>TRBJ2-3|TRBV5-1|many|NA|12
TGCGCCAGCAGCTTGGAGGGGGGTACGCAGTATTTT
CASSLEGGTQYF
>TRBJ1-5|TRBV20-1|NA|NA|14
TGCAGTGCTCAGGTAAAATGGATGGAGCAGCCCCAGCATTTT
CSAQVKWMEQPQHF
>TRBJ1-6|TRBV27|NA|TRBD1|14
TGTGCCAGCAGTGAGGGACAGTTCAATTCACCCCTCCACTTT
CASSEGQFNSPLHF
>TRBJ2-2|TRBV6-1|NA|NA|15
TGTGCCAGCAGTCCCAACAGGAGGCGTTCCGGGGAGCTGTTTTTT
CASSPNRRRSGELFF
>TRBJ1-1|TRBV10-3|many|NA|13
TGTGCCATCAGTGCCGGGGCCGACACTGAAGCTTTCTTT
CAISAGADTEAFF
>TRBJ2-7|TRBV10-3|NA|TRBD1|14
TGTGCCATCAGCGCAGGACAGGGGTCTTACGAGCAGTACTTC
CAISAGQGSYEQYF
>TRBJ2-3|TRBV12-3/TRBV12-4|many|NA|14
TGTGCCAGCAGCCTGGGACTCCACGCTGATACGCAGTATTTT
CASSLGLHADTQYF
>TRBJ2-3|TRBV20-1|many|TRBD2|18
TGCAGTGCCGTCCGACTAGCGGGGGGGACAGTTAGCACAGATACGCAGTATTTT
CSAVRLAGGTVSTDTQYF
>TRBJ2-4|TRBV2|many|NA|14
TGTGCCAGCAAGCCTCAGGGTTTGTCAAACATTCAGTACTTC
CASKPQGLSNIQYF
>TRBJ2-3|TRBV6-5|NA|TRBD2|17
TGTGCCAGCAGTTACTCGCGGGGGGGCCGCATGTCGGATACGCAGTATTTT
CASSYSRGGRMSDTQYF
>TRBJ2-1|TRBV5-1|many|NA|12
TGCGCCAGCAGCCCTCCGGGTAATGAGCAGTTCTTC
CASSPPGNEQFF
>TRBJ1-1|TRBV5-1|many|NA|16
TGCGCCAGCAGCTTGGCCGGTACAGGGTTGAACACTGAAGCTTTCTTT
CASSLAGTGLNTEAFF
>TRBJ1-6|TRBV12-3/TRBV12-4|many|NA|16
TGTGCCAGCAGTTTTGGTACTTCGGGATTAGAATCACCCCTCCACTTT
CASSFGTSGLESPLHF
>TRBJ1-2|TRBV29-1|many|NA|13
TGCAGCGCTAGCGCCTCGACAGGATATGGCTACACCTTC
CSASASTGYGYTF
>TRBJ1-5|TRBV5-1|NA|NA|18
TGCGCCAGCAGCTTGGCCTCGGGACTAGCGGGGGAAACAGATACGCAGCATTTT
CASSLASGLAGETDTQHF
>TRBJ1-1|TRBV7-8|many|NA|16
TGTGCCAGCAGCCCAGCGAGGTTTCGGGGGGGAAATAGGGCTTTCTTT
CASSPARFRGGNRAFF
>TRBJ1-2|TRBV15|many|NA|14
TGTGCCACCAGCGGAGCGCTGCCTAACTATGGCTACACCTTC
CATSGALPNYGYTF
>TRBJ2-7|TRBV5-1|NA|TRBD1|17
TGCGCCAGCAGCCATGAGGTATTGGGGACAGGGTTGTCCGAGCAGTACTTC
CASSHEVLGTGLSEQYF
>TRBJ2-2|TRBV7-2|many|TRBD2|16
TGTGCCAGCAGACCAGGTGGCGGGGGGCCTGCTGGGGAGCTGTTTTTT
CASRPGGGGPAGELFF
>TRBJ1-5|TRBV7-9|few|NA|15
TGTGCCAGCAGCAGAGATCGACAGGGCAATCAGCCCCAGCATTTT
CASSRDRQGNQPQHF
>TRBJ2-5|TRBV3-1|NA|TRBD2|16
TGTGCCAGCAGCCAACAGGTGACTAGCGGTCAAGAGACCCAGTACTTC
CASSQQVTSGQETQYF
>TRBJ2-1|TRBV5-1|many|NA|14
TGCGCCAGCTCTCCGGACCCGAAAGCCAATGAGCAGTTCTTC
CASSPDPKANEQFF
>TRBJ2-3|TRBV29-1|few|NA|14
TGCAGCGTTTCCGGGACACCAAGCACAGATACGCAGTATTTT
CSVSGTPSTDTQYF
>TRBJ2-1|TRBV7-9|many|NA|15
TGTGCCAGCAGCTCAGACAGGAGCTCCTACAATGAGCAGTTCTTC
CASSSDRSSYNEQFF
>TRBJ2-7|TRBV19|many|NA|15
TGTGCCAGTAGTGTAACCCAAGTCCAGGCTTACGAGCAGTACTTC
CASSVTQVQAYEQYF
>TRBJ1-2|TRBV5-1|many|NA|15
TGCGCCAGCAGCTTGGGCAGCGCTATTAACTATGGCTACACCTTC
CASSLGSAINYGYTF
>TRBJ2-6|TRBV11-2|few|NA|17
TGTGCCAGCAGCTTAGTTCTGGGGAGCTCTGGGGCCAACGTCCTGACTTTC
CASSLVLGSSGANVLTF
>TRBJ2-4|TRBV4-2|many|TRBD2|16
TGTGCCAGCACAAACGGGGGGTTCGGAGCCAAAAACATTCAGTACTTC
CASTNGGFGAKNIQYF
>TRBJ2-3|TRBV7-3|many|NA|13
TGTGCCAGCAGCTTATATAGCACAGATACGCAGTATTTT
CASSLYSTDTQYF
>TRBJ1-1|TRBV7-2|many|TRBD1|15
TGTGCCAGCAGCCCGGGACAGGTATCGCTCACTGAAGCTTTCTTT
CASSPGQVSLTEAFF
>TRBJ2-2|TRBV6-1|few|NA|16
TGTGCCAGCAGGAACAAGGGGAAAGCGAACACCGGGGAGCTGTTTTTT
CASRNKGKANTGELFF
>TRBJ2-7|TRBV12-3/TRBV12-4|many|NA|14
TGTGCCAGCAGTTACATTTCCCTGGGCTACGAGCAGTACTTC
CASSYISLGYEQYF
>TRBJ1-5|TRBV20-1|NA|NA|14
TGCAGTGCCCGTCCGGGGGATAGCAATCAGCCCCAGCATTTT
CSARPGDSNQPQHF
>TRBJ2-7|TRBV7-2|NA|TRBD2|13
TGTGCCAGCAGCTTAGATCCCCGGGACTACCCTCACTTC
CASSLDPRDYPHF
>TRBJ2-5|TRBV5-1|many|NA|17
TGCGCCAGCAGCTTGGACCGGGATGCCTTCATGCAGGAGACCCAGTACTTC
CASSLDRDAFMQETQYF
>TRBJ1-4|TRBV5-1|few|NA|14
TGCGCCAGCAGCGCCGGGACAAGTGGTGAAAAACTGTTTTTT
CASSAGTSGEKLFF
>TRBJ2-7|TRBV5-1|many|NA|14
TGCGCCAGCAGCCATAGCGATTTGACCTACGAGCAGTACTTC
CASSHSDLTYEQYF
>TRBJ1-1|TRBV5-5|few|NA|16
TGTGCCAGCAGCCGTGGGGGGCTTGTGAACCCCACTGAAGCTTTCTTT
CASSRGGLVNPTEAFF
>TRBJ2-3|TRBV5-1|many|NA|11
TGCGCCAGCAGAACCACAGATACGCAGTATTTT
CASRTTDTQYF
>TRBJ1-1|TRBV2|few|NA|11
TGTGCCAGCACCCCCTCGGGGAAAGCTTTCTTT
CASTPSGKAFF
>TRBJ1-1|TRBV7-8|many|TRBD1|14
TGTGCCAGCAGCTTAGCAGGGGGCGAAACTGAAGCTTTCTTT
CASSLAGGETEAFF
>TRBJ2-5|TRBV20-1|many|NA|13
TGCAGTGCTAGAGCTACAGGGTTGGAGACCCAGTACTTC
CSARATGLETQYF